A selection of T cell receptor beta chains follows, all from one sample in a study of CD8 T cells in Susac syndrome. Using its own MiXCR run on the immunoSEQ multiplex PCR reads, TCRdb lists one record per CDR3 protein. Of 90,000 to 150,000 distinct CDR3 sequences in the sample, approximately 94% are singletons; the top ten hold 0.095% to 0.1%. The sample consisted of CD4+ T cells from PBMCs. These receptors were obtained from a human donor in good health. Both conserved end residues are part of each CDR3. Each record gives: clone size, D gene, J gene, V gene, CDR3 DNA, CDR3 protein. D genes are given only for firm matches. Clone size is not always given. Where it is, it says once, few, many or a class for expanded clones.

clone size: .; D gene: TRBD2; J gene: TRBJ2-1; V gene: TRBV3-1; CDR3 DNA: TGTGCCAGCAGCCAAGTAGCGGGACCTTTTTTATCCTCCTACAATGAGCAGTTCTTC; CDR3 protein: CASSQVAGPFLSSYNEQFF
clone size: .; D gene: TRBD2; J gene: TRBJ2-1; V gene: TRBV20-1; CDR3 DNA: TGCAGTGCTAGAGTCCAGACTAGCGGGAGGGACAATGAGCAGTTCTTC; CDR3 protein: CSARVQTSGRDNEQFF
clone size: .; D gene: .; J gene: TRBJ2-5; V gene: TRBV25-1; CDR3 DNA: TGTGCCAGCAGTGAATTCTCTACCCAAGAGACCCAGTACTTC; CDR3 protein: CASSEFSTQETQYF
clone size: once; D gene: TRBD2; J gene: TRBJ2-5; V gene: TRBV7-2; CDR3 DNA: TGTGCCAGCAGCTCGGGACTAGCGGAAGAGACCCAGTACTTC; CDR3 protein: CASSSGLAEETQYF
clone size: .; D gene: .; J gene: TRBJ2-5; V gene: TRBV5-4; CDR3 DNA: TGTGCCAGCGCCCGTGGAGGACTGGCAGAAGAGACCCAGTACTTC; CDR3 protein: CASARGGLAEETQYF
clone size: .; D gene: .; J gene: TRBJ2-3; V gene: TRBV3-1; CDR3 DNA: TGTGCCAGCAGCCAAGAAGGAGCGGCCCCTAGCACAGATACGCAGTATTTT; CDR3 protein: CASSQEGAAPSTDTQYF
clone size: .; D gene: TRBD1; J gene: TRBJ2-5; V gene: TRBV12-3/TRBV12-4; CDR3 DNA: TGTGCCAGCAGTCCGGAACCAGGGGGAGAGACCCAGTACTTC; CDR3 protein: CASSPEPGGETQYF
clone size: .; D gene: .; J gene: TRBJ2-7; V gene: TRBV6-5; CDR3 DNA: TGTGCCAGCAGCCTCGGACCCTTTTCCTACGAGCAGTACTTC; CDR3 protein: CASSLGPFSYEQYF
clone size: .; D gene: .; J gene: TRBJ2-4; V gene: TRBV7-8; CDR3 DNA: TGTGCCAGCAGGGATCTACTAGCAGCCAAAAACATTCAGTACTTC; CDR3 protein: CASRDLLAAKNIQYF
clone size: once; D gene: .; J gene: TRBJ2-2; V gene: TRBV5-1; CDR3 DNA: TGCGCCAGCAACCCCTCAGGGACCGGGGAGCTGTTTTTT; CDR3 protein: CASNPSGTGELFF
clone size: .; D gene: .; J gene: TRBJ2-2; V gene: TRBV14; CDR3 DNA: TGTGCCAGCAGCCAAGTTAGAGAGACCGGGGAGCTGTTTTTT; CDR3 protein: CASSQVRETGELFF
clone size: once; D gene: TRBD2; J gene: TRBJ2-4; V gene: TRBV7-9; CDR3 DNA: TGTGCCAGCAGCTTAGCCTCGGCGGGAGGGCTGGGAAACATTCAGTACTTC; CDR3 protein: CASSLASAGGLGNIQYF
clone size: .; D gene: .; J gene: TRBJ2-2; V gene: TRBV4-2; CDR3 DNA: TGTGCCAGCAGCCAACTAGTCTATGGGTACAACACCGGGGAGCTGTTTTTT; CDR3 protein: CASSQLVYGYNTGELFF
clone size: .; D gene: .; J gene: TRBJ2-5; V gene: TRBV4-1; CDR3 DNA: TGCGCCAGCAGCCAATGGAGGGACAGTCAAGAGACCCAGTACTTC; CDR3 protein: CASSQWRDSQETQYF
clone size: .; D gene: .; J gene: TRBJ2-5; V gene: TRBV5-1; CDR3 DNA: TGCGCCAGCAGCTCCGGGACAATCCTTCAAGAGACCCAGTACTTC; CDR3 protein: CASSSGTILQETQYF
clone size: .; D gene: TRBD2; J gene: TRBJ2-3; V gene: TRBV5-1; CDR3 DNA: TGCGCCAGCAGCTTGGAAATGAAGCGGGGTACAATGCAGTATTTT; CDR3 protein: CASSLEMKRGTMQYF
clone size: .; D gene: .; J gene: TRBJ1-1; V gene: TRBV7-8; CDR3 DNA: TGTGCCAGCAGCCATTGGAGAGAAGGGGAGTGGGGCACTGAAGCTTTCTTT; CDR3 protein: CASSHWREGEWGTEAFF
clone size: .; D gene: .; J gene: TRBJ2-7; V gene: TRBV28; CDR3 DNA: TGTGCCAGCAGTCCCTACGGGGGACAAGTGTCCTACGAGCAGTACTTC; CDR3 protein: CASSPYGGQVSYEQYF
clone size: .; D gene: .; J gene: TRBJ2-7; V gene: TRBV5-1; CDR3 DNA: TGCGCCAGCAGCGCAGGGGTTGGCGAGCAGTACTTC; CDR3 protein: CASSAGVGEQYF
clone size: few; D gene: .; J gene: TRBJ2-5; V gene: TRBV7-3; CDR3 DNA: TGTGCCAGCAGCTCCGGGTCACTCAAAGAGACCCAGTACTTC; CDR3 protein: CASSSGSLKETQYF
clone size: .; D gene: .; J gene: TRBJ1-3; V gene: TRBV10-3; CDR3 DNA: TGTGCCATCAGTGAGACCTATCCCGGAAACACCATATATTTT; CDR3 protein: CAISETYPGNTIYF
clone size: .; D gene: .; J gene: TRBJ2-5; V gene: TRBV7-9; CDR3 DNA: TGTGCCAGCAGCCCGGACAGCTGGGAGACCCAGTACTTC; CDR3 protein: CASSPDSWETQYF
clone size: .; D gene: .; J gene: TRBJ2-7; V gene: TRBV15; CDR3 DNA: TGTGCCACCAGCGGGTTTAACAGGGACTCCTACGAGCAGTACTTC; CDR3 protein: CATSGFNRDSYEQYF
clone size: .; D gene: TRBD1; J gene: TRBJ1-2; V gene: TRBV7-9; CDR3 DNA: TGTGCCAGCAGCCTACCACAGCGCCCGACAGGGGTGGGTGGCTACACCTTC; CDR3 protein: CASSLPQRPTGVGGYTF
clone size: .; D gene: TRBD1; J gene: TRBJ2-7; V gene: TRBV4-1; CDR3 DNA: TGCGCCAGCAGCCAAGTGCTTCGGAGACAGGGGGCCTACGAGCAGTACTTC; CDR3 protein: CASSQVLRRQGAYEQYF
clone size: .; D gene: .; J gene: TRBJ1-1; V gene: TRBV6-5; CDR3 DNA: TGTGCCAGCAGTTACCGTTCGGGACTCACTGAAGCTTTCTTT; CDR3 protein: CASSYRSGLTEAFF
clone size: few; D gene: .; J gene: TRBJ1-5; V gene: TRBV3-1; CDR3 DNA: TGTGCCAGCAGCCGAGATAACAATCAGCCCCAGCATTTT; CDR3 protein: CASSRDNNQPQHF
clone size: .; D gene: .; J gene: TRBJ2-5; V gene: TRBV11-2; CDR3 DNA: TGTGCCAGCAGCTTCGATTGGAAAGAGACCCAGTACTTC; CDR3 protein: CASSFDWKETQYF
clone size: .; D gene: .; J gene: TRBJ2-2; V gene: TRBV30; CDR3 DNA: TGTGCCTGGAGTGTAGGGTCAGGGGCCGGTTACACCGGGGAGCTGTTTTTT; CDR3 protein: CAWSVGSGAGYTGELFF